This TCR beta chain originates from a study of control samples from healthy donors and cancer patients. V lost 5 bases and J 0 bases, leaving 5 bases between the germline ends. The CDR3 has 12 amino acids. The germline V gene encodes CDR1 SNHLY and CDR2 FYNNEI. Using immunoSEQ multiplex PCR, the repertoire was profiled, and TCRdb retains in-frame clones only, with some absent. The profile shows some 140,000 clones, 88% of them singletons. The chain links TRBV2 to TRBJ2-7; no clear D. The specimen sequenced was blood. The TCR was taken from a woman in her twenties or thirties in good health. The chain's CDR3 is CASSSGSYEQYF. In DNA form, the CDR3 reads TGTGCCAGCAGTTCCGGCTCCTACGAGCAGTACTTC.